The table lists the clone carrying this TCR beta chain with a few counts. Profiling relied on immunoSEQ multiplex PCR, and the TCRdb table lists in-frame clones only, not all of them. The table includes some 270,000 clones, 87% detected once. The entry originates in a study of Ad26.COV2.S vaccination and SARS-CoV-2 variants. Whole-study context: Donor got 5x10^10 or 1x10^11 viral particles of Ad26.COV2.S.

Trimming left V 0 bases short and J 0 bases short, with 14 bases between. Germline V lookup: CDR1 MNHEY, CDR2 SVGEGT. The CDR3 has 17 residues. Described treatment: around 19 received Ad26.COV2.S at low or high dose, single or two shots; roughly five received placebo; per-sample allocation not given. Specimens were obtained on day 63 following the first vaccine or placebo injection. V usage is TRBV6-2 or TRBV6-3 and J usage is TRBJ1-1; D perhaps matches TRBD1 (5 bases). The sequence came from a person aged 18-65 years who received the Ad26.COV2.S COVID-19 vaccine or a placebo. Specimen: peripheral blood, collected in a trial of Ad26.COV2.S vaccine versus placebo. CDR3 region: CASSYSNRNFMNTEAFF. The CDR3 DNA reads TGTGCCAGCAGTTACTCAAACAGGAATTTCATGAACACTGAAGCTTTCTTT.